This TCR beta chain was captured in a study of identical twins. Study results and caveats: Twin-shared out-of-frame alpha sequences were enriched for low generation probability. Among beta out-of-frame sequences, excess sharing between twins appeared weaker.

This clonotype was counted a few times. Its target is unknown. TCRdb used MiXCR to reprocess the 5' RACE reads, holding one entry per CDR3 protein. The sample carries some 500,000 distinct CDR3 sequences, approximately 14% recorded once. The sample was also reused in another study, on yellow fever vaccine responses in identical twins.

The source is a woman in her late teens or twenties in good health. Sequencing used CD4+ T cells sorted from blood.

Here the CDR3 reads CATGPAGLAGNEQFF. CDR3 DNA: TGTGCCACCGGACCCGCCGGGCTAGCGGGCAATGAGCAGTTCTTC. The chain recombines TRBV10-3 with TRBJ2-1; the match to TRBD2 covers 8 bases. The CDR3 has 15 residues. The V segment lost 10 bases and the J segment 6 bases; nucleotides outside the gene matches: 14. CDR1 and CDR2 (germline): ENHRY, SYGVKD.